These 11 T cell receptor beta chains share one sample of origin, sequenced in a study of cytomegalovirus exposure and HLA in healthy donors. Amplification used 60 Vbeta primers and 13 Jbeta primers. Only in-frame clones appear in the TCRdb table, and some are missing; sequencing was by immunoSEQ multiplex PCR. Of about 77,000 clones in the sample, roughly 74% were seen once. Input material: PBMCs. The receptors come from a man aged 35 to 55 in good health and CMV-seronegative.

The chain combines TRBV5-6 with TRBJ2-7; D is ambiguous. The CDR3 is made up of 16 amino acids. V was clipped by 2 bases and J by 0 bases, with 15 bases between them. CDR1 is SGHDT and CDR2 is YYEEEE in the germline V gene. The CDR3: CASSFWSAPNSYEQYF. CDR3 DNA: TGTGCCAGCAGCTTTTGGTCAGCGCCCAACTCCTACGAGCAGTACTTC.

As to this clone: The same CDR3 can be traced to other DNA sequences in this sample. This sequence joins TRBV5-1 and TRBJ2-5; D is uncertain. Germline CDR1 SGHRS, CDR2 YFSETQ. This CDR3 region has 11 residues. V dropped 3 bases and J dropped 2 bases, with 2 bases sitting between them. As DNA, the CDR3 is TGCGCCAGCAGCTCACAAGAGACCCAGTACTTC. Residues: CASSSQETQYF.

V and J are TRBV19 and TRBJ1-1; 7 nucleotides align to TRBD1. The CDR3 covers 12 residues. Germline V gene data show CDR1 as LNHDA and CDR2 as SQIVND (reference sequence). Trimming removed 5 bases from V and 7 bases from J; junction bases left unmatched: 4. CDR3 sequence reads: CASSVDRNEAFF. CDR3 DNA: TGTGCCAGTAGTGTGGACAGGAATGAAGCTTTCTTT.

The CDR3 is CATSREQATNEKLFF. The DNA for the CDR3 is TGTGCCACCAGCAGGGAACAGGCAACTAATGAAAAACTGTTTTTT. V usage is TRBV15 and J usage is TRBJ1-4; a weak D match, TRBD1 (5 bases). Per germline, CDR1 LNHNV and CDR2 YYDKDF (reference sequence). The CDR3 has 15 residues. V lost 3 bases to trimming and J lost 0 bases, with 8 bases between them.

The chain combines TRBV12-5 with TRBJ1-1; the D gene is possibly TRBD1 (6 bases). The CDR3 contains 15 residues. V shed 3 bases and J shed 3 bases, with 14 bases lying between them. From germline, CDR1 is LGHNT and CDR2 FRNRAP. CDR3 loop: CASGLRGGADTEAFF. The CDR3 DNA is TGTGCTAGTGGTTTAAGAGGGGGTGCGGACACTGAAGCTTTCTTT. Variable domain in full (rest from reference TRBV12-5 and TRBJ1-1): DARVTQTPRHKVTEMGQEVTMRCQPILGHNTVFWYRQTMMQGLELLAYFRNRAPLDDSGMPKDRFSAEMPDATLATLKIQPSEPRDSAVYFCASGLRGGADTEAFFGQGTRLTVV.

V gene TRBV28 combines with J gene TRBJ2-3; the match to TRBD1 covers 7 bases. CDR1 MDHEN and CDR2 SYDVKM come from the germline V gene. J was trimmed by 2 bases and V by 4 bases; bases with no gene match: 9. CDR3 length: 16 amino acids. DNA of the CDR3: TGTGCCAGCAGTTCCTTCCCGGGACAGCTCACAGATACGCAGTATTTT. Protein sequence: CASSSFPGQLTDTQYF.

As for this clone: One end of the junction is discordant with germline, which a read error may explain. The gene calls are TRBV6-1 and TRBJ2-7; D is possibly TRBD1 (6 bases). This CDR3 region has 15 residues. The germline V gene has CDR1 MNHNS and CDR2 SASEGT. The CDR3 here is CTSSEALDSPYEQYF. The CDR3 DNA reads as TGTACCAGCAGTGAAGCCCTGGACAGTCCATACGAGCAGTACTTC.

The chain uses TRBV6-5 and TRBJ2-1; D is possibly TRBD1 (5 bases). Trimming removed 5 bases at V and 6 bases at J, with 14 bases between. The CDR3 is 14 residues long. Germline values: CDR1 MNHEY, CDR2 SVGAGI. CDR3 in amino acids: CASSPGIGSNEQFF. For the CDR3, the DNA is TGTGCCAGCAGTCCAGGGATAGGGTCCAATGAGCAGTTCTTC.

This chain links TRBV6-1 with TRBJ1-2; TRBD1 aligns across 11 bases. CDR3 length: 18 amino acids. J was trimmed by 0 bases and V by 2 bases; bases with no gene match: 8. In germline, CDR1 is MNHNS, CDR2 SASEGT. The CDR3 nucleotides are TGTGCCAGCAGTGAATTTCCGGGACAGGGGGTTACTAACTATGGCTACACCTTC. The encoded protein is CASSEFPGQGVTNYGYTF.

This clone turned up a few times. The chain links TRBV5-1 to TRBJ1-1; D not certain. The V end was cut by 2 bases, the J end by 3 bases, with 8 bases between. The CDR3 totals 13 residues. Germline-derived CDR1 and CDR2 are SGHRS and YFSETQ. CDR3 sequence: CASSFGEDTEAFF. CDR3 sequence (DNA): TGCGCCAGCAGCTTTGGAGAGGACACTGAAGCTTTCTTT.

This chain links TRBV11-2 with TRBJ1-5; no clear D. CDR3 size: 13 residues. V was pared by 2 bases and J by 2 bases, with 4 bases between. Germline CDR1 and CDR2: SGHAT and FQNNGV. In DNA form, the CDR3 reads TGTGCCAGCAGCTTATATGGCAATCAGCCCCAGCATTTT. As protein: CASSLYGNQPQHF.